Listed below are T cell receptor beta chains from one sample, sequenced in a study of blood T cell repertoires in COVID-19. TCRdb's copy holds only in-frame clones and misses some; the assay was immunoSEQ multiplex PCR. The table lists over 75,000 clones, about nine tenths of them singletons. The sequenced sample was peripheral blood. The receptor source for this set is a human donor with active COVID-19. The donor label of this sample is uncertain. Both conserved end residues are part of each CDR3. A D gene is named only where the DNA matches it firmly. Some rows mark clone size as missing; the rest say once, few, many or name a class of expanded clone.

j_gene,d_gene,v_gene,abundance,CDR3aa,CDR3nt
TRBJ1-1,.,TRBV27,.,CASSLLPVNTEAFF,TGTGCCAGCAGTTTATTACCAGTGAACACTGAAGCTTTCTTT
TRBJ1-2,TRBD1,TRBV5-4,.,CASSEGAFYGYTF,TGTGCCAGCAGCGAGGGGGCATTCTATGGCTACACCTTC
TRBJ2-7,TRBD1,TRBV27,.,CASSRSRTGAYEQYF,TGTGCCAGCAGTCGATCGCGGACAGGGGCCTACGAGCAGTACTTC
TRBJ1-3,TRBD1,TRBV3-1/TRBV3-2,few,CASSQVGTGYSGNTIYF,TGTGCCAGCAGCCAAGTCGGGACAGGGTATTCTGGAAACACCATATATTTT
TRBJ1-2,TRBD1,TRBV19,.,CASTRGPGTAINYGYTF,TGTGCCAGTACAAGGGGTCCAGGGACAGCTATTAACTATGGCTACACCTTC
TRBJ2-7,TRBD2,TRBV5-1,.,CASSIGGSSYEQYF,TGCGCCAGCAGCATCGGGGGGTCCTCCTACGAGCAGTACTTC
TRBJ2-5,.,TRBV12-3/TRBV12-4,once,CASREDSLATQYF,TGTGCCAGCAGAGAGGACAGTCTGGCAACCCAGTACTTC
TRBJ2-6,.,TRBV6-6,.,CASREAGANVLTF,TGTGCCAGCCGAGAGGCTGGGGCCAACGTCCTGACTTTC
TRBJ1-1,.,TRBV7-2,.,CASSLEFRGFGTEAFF,TGTGCCAGCAGCTTAGAGTTTCGGGGGTTCGGTACTGAAGCTTTCTTT
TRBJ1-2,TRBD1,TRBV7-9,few,CASSPTGGDYGYTF,TGTGCCAGCAGCCCGACAGGGGGTGACTATGGCTACACCTTC